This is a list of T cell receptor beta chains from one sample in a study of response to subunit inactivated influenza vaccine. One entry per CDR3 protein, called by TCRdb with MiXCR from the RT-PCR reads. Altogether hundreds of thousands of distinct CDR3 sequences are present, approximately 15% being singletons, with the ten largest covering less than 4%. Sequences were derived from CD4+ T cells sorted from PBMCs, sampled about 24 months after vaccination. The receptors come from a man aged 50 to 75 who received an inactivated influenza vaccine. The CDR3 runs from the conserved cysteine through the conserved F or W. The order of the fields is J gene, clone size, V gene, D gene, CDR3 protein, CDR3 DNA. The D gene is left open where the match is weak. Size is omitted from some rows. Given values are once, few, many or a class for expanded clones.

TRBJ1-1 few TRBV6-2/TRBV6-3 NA CASKRGGMNTEAFF TGTGCCAGCAAAAGGGGTGGAATGAACACTGAAGCTTTCTTT
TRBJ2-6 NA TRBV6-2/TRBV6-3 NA CASRPASGANVLTF TGTGCCAGCAGACCCGCCTCTGGGGCCAACGTCCTGACTTTC
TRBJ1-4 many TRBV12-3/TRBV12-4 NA CASSSVEKLFF TGTGCCAGCAGTTCGGTCGAAAAACTGTTTTTT
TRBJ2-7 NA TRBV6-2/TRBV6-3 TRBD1 CASISLQGAITYEQYF TGTGCCAGCATTAGCTTGCAGGGGGCCATTACCTACGAGCAGTACTTC
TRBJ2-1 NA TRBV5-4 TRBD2 CASSLEVTSKVDEQFF TGTGCCAGCAGCTTGGAGGTGACTAGCAAAGTAGATGAGCAGTTCTTC
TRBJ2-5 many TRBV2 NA CASSEGEALKETQYF TGTGCCAGCAGTGAAGGGGAGGCCCTCAAAGAGACCCAGTACTTC
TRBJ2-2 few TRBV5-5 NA CASSLYQGTGELFF TGTGCCAGCAGCTTGTATCAGGGAACCGGGGAGCTGTTTTTT
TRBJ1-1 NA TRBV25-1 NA CASMSYRTEAFF TGTGCCAGCATGAGCTATCGCACTGAAGCTTTCTTT
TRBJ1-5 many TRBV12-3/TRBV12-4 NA CARWGALRREYSNQPQHF TGTGCCAGGTGGGGGGCCCTCCGGCGGGAATATAGCAATCAGCCCCAGCATTTT
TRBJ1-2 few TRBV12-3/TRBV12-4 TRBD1 CASSFRRLGQNYGYTF TGTGCCAGCAGTTTCCGGAGGTTGGGACAGAACTATGGCTACACCTTC
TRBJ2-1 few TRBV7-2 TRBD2 CASSRRREGYNEQFF TGTGCCAGCTCGAGAAGGCGGGAGGGTTACAATGAGCAGTTCTTC
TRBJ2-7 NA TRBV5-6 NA CASSLVGRGEQYF TGTGCCAGCAGCTTGGTGGGCAGGGGCGAGCAGTACTTC
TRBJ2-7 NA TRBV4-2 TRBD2 CASSQEGLAYEQYF TGTGCCAGCAGCCAGGAGGGACTAGCCTACGAGCAGTACTTC
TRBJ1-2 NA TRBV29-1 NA CSVAPDRSNYGYTF TGCAGCGTTGCACCGGACAGATCTAACTATGGCTACACCTTC
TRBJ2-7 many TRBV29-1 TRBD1 CSVQGQGANEQYF TGCAGCGTTCAAGGACAGGGGGCCAACGAGCAGTACTTC
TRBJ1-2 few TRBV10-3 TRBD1 CAISDDREANYGYTF TGTGCCATCAGTGACGACAGGGAAGCTAACTATGGCTACACCTTC
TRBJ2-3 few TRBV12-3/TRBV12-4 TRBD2 CASRPRGLAATDTQYF TGTGCCAGCAGACCTCGCGGGCTAGCGGCCACAGATACGCAGTATTTT
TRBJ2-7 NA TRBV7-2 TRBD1 CASSSGQGLHEQYF TGTGCCAGCAGCTCGGGACAGGGCCTCCACGAGCAGTACTTC
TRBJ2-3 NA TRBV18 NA CASSQGAAGANTDTQYF TGTGCCAGCTCACAGGGGGCAGCGGGGGCCAACACAGATACGCAGTATTTT
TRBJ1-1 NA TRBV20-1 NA CSAMGQELLNTEAFF TGCAGTGCTATGGGACAAGAACTTCTAAACACTGAAGCTTTCTTT
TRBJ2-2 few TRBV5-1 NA CASSLRGTDRGSYGELFF TGCGCCAGCAGCTTGCGGGGGACAGACAGAGGGAGTTACGGGGAGCTGTTTTTT
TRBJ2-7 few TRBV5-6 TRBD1 CASRQDRGVYEQYF TGTGCCAGCAGACAAGACAGGGGAGTCTACGAGCAGTACTTC
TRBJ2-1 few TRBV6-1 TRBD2 CASSRTSGTSYNEQFF TGTGCCAGCAGCCGGACTAGCGGGACCTCCTACAATGAGCAGTTCTTC
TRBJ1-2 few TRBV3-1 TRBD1 CASSPAGQGGGYTF TGTGCCAGCAGCCCGGCGGGACAGGGTGGTGGCTACACCTTC
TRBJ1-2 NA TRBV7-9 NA CASSLAFGSGYTF TGTGCCAGCAGCCTAGCTTTTGGATCTGGCTACACCTTC
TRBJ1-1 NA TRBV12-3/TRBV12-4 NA CASSLFRGNTEAFF TGTGCCAGCAGTTTATTCCGGGGGAACACTGAAGCTTTCTTT
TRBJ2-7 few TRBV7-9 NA CASSLGVGGAQYF TGTGCCAGCAGCTTAGGCGTTGGTGGCGCACAGTACTTC